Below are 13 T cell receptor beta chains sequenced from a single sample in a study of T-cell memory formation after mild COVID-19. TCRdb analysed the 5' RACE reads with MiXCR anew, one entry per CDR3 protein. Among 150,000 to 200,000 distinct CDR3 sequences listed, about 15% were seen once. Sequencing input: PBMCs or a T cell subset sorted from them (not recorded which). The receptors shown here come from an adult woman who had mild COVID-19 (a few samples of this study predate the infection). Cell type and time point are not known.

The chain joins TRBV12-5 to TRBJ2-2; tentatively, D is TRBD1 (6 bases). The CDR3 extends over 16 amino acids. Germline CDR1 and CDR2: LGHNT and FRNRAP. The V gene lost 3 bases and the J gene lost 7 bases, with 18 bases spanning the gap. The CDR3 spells CASGFWPRQESGELFF. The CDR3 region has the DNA TGTGCTAGTGGTTTTTGGCCCCGACAGGAGAGCGGGGAGCTGTTTTTT.

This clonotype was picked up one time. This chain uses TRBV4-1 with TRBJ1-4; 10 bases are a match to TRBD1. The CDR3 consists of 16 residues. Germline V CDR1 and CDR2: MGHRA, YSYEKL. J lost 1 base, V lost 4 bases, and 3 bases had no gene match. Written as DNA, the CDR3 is TGCGCCAGCAGCCCACGGACAGGGGGAACTAATGAAAAACTGTTTTTT. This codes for CASSPRTGGTNEKLFF.

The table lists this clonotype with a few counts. Written as DNA, the CDR3 is TGTGCCAGCAGTAGAGGACAGGGGGCGAGCACCGGGGAGCTGTTTTTT. Translated, it gives CASSRGQGASTGELFF. The V call is TRBV2, the J call TRBJ2-2, with 11 positions matching TRBD1. In germline, CDR1 is SNHLY, CDR2 FYNNEI. The CDR3 loop spans 16 amino acids. Unmatched junction bases numbered 6, after V lost 5 bases and J lost 4 bases.

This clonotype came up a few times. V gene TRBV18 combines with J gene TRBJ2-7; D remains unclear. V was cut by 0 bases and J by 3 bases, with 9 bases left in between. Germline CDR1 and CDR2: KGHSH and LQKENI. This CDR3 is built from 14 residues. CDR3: CASSPPDIDYEQYF. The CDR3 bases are TGTGCCAGCTCACCACCTGACATTGACTACGAGCAGTACTTC.

The CDR3 bases are TGCGCCAGCAGCCAAGGGTCGTGGGCTACCACAGATACGCAGTATTTT. Its protein product is CASSQGSWATTDTQYF. The chain has TRBV4-3 and TRBJ2-3; D is unclear. V gave up 1 base and J gave up 2 bases, with 13 bases separating them. The CDR3 is made up of 16 amino acids. CDR1 and CDR2 (germline): LGHNA, YSLEER.

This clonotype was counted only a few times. CDR3 in DNA: TGTGCCAGCACTGCTATAGCGGGGTCGAACACCGGGGAGCTGTTTTTT. As protein: CASTAIAGSNTGELFF. The chain employs TRBV6-5 and TRBJ2-2, with TRBD2 matching 8 bases. The germline CDR1 and CDR2 sequences are MNHEY and SVGAGI. V trimming: 7 bases; J trimming: 0 bases; junction bases outside the gene matches: 7. The CDR3 runs 16 residues.

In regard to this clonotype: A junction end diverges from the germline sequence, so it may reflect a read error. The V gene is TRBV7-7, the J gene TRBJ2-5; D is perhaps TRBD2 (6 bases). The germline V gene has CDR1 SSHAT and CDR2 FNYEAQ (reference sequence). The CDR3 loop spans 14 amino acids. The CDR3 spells CASSFPTSKETQYF. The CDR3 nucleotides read TGTGCTAGCAGCTTCCCGACTAGTAAAGAGACCCAGTACTTC. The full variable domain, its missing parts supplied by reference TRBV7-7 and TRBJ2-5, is GAGVSQSPRYKVTKRGQDVTLRCDPISSHATLYWYQQALGQGPEFLTYFNYEAQPDKSGLPSDRFSAERPEGSISTLTIQRTEQRDSAMYRCASSFPTSKETQYFGPGTRLLVL.

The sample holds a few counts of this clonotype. The CDR3 coding sequence is TGTGCCTGGAGAGCAGGACAACTAGATACGCAGTATTTT. This encodes CAWRAGQLDTQYF. This rearrangement joins TRBV30 to TRBJ2-3, with TRBD1 as a possible D gene (5 bases). Trimming left V 3 bases short and J 5 bases short, with 12 bases between. The CDR3 contains 13 residues. Per the germline V gene, CDR1 is GTSNPN and CDR2 is SVGIG (reference sequence).

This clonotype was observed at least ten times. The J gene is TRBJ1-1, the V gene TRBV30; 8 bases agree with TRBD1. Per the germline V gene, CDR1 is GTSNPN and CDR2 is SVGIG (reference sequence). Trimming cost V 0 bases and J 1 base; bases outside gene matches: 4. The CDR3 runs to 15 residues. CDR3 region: CAWSVGQGANTEAFF. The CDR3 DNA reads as TGTGCCTGGAGTGTTGGTCAGGGGGCGAACACTGAAGCTTTCTTT.

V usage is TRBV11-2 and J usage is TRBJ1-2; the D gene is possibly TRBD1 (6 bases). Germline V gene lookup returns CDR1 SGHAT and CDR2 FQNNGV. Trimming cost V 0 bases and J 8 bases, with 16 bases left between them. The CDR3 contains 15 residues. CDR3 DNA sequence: TGTGCCAGCAGCTTAGATCCTTTAGCAGGGGACGGCTACACCTTC. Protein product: CASSLDPLAGDGYTF.

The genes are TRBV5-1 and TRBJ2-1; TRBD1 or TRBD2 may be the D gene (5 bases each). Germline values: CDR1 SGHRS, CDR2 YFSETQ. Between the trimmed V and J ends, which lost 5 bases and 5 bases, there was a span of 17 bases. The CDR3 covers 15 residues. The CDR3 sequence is CASRPGPTSHNEQFF. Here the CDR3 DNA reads TGCGCCAGCAGGCCGGGACCGACGTCCCACAATGAGCAGTTCTTC.

The CDR3: CASSEAHDPYEQYF. The CDR3 nucleotides read TGTGCCAGCAGTGAAGCGCATGACCCCTACGAGCAGTACTTC. V usage is TRBV2 and J usage is TRBJ2-7; no clear D gene. Between the trimmed V and J ends, which lost 0 bases and 2 bases, there was a span of 8 bases. The CDR3 is made up of 14 amino acids. Germline values: CDR1 SNHLY, CDR2 FYNNEI.

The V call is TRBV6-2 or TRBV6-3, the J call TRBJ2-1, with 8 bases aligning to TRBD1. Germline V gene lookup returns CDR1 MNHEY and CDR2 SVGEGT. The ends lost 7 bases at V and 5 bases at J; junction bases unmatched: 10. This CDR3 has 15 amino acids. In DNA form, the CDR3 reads TGTGCCAGCAACCCCTCAGGGGGCATTAACAATGAGCAGTTCTTC. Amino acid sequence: CASNPSGGINNEQFF.